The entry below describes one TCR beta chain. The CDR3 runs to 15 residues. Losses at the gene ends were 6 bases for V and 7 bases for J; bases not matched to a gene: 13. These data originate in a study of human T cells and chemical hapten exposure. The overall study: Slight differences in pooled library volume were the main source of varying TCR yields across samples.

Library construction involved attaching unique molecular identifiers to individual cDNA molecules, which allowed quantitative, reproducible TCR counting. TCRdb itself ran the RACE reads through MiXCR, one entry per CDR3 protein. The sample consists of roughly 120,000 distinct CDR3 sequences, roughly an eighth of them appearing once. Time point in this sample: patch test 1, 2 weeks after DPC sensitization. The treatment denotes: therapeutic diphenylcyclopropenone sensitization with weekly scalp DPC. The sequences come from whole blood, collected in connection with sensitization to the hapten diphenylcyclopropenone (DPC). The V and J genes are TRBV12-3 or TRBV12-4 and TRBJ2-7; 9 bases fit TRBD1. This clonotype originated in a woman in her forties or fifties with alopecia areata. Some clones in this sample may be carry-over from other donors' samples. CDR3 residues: CASRSSGTGHWEQYF. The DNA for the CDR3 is TGTGCCAGCAGGTCCTCCGGGACAGGGCATTGGGAGCAGTACTTC.